One sample yielded the 15 T cell receptor beta chains listed below, sequenced in a study of follicular helper T cells after annual influenza vaccination. Documented time point: 2014-2015 season, pre-vaccination. Method: immunoSEQ multiplex PCR; TCRdb's copy keeps in-frame clones and lacks some. The data contain 10,000 or so clones, roughly 80% of them singletons. Sequenced material: CXCR5- memory CD4+ T cells sorted from blood, taken on the day of influenza vaccination. All receptors come from an adult who received the influenza vaccine.

The chain joins TRBV7-2 to TRBJ2-2; 8 positions agree with TRBD2. Germline CDR1 is SGHTA and CDR2 is FQGNSA. The CDR3 is 18 residues long. V shed 5 bases, J shed 1 base, and the junction held 12 bases outside the gene matches. The CDR3 loop is CASSGRFSGGRNTGELFF. The CDR3 DNA sequence: TGTGCCAGCAGCGGCCGATTTTCGGGGGGGAGGAACACCGGGGAGCTGTTTTTT.

The rearrangement uses TRBV7-2 and TRBJ2-2, with D hard to call. Trimming cost V 1 base and J 1 base, with 7 bases left between them. Germline V lookup: CDR1 SGHTA, CDR2 FQGNSA. The CDR3 extends over 15 amino acids. The CDR3 sequence: CASSLGLVNTGELFF. CDR3 coding DNA: TGTGCCAGCAGCTTAGGACTCGTGAACACCGGGGAGCTGTTTTTT.

This rearrangement joins TRBV4-3 to TRBJ1-2; D is unclear. This CDR3 comprises 15 residues. Germline CDR1 LGHNA, CDR2 YSLEER. The ends were cut back, 0 bases at V and 4 bases at J, with 12 bases in the middle. The CDR3 region has the DNA TGCGCCAGCAGCCAAGATTACGGGGATAGCTATGGCTACACCTTC. Protein: CASSQDYGDSYGYTF.

V is TRBV6-1 and J is TRBJ1-4; D possibly corresponds to TRBD1 (5 bases). Deletions cut 7 bases from V and 0 bases from J, with 12 bases between. The CDR3 runs 15 residues. Germline V gene lookup returns CDR1 MNHNS and CDR2 SASEGT. CDR3 protein: CASNRGRTTNEKLFF. Written as DNA, the CDR3 is TGTGCCAGCAATCGGGGACGGACAACTAATGAAAAACTGTTTTTT.

This sequence joins TRBV18 and TRBJ1-2; D is unresolved. Trimming removed 2 bases at V and 1 base at J, with 8 bases between. CDR3 size: 14 residues. The V gene's germline CDR1 is KGHSH and CDR2 LQKENI. The CDR3 DNA follows: TGTGCCAGCTCACCAGGCACAATTAACTATGGCTACACCTTC. Its protein is CASSPGTINYGYTF.

This chain's CDR3 is CASSADRRNEKLFF. CDR3 coding DNA: TGCGCCAGCAGTGCCGACAGACGTAATGAAAAACTGTTTTTT. This chain connects TRBV10-1 to TRBJ1-4; tentatively, D is TRBD1 (5 bases). CDR1 is WNHNN, CDR2 SYGVQD, per germline (reference sequence). This CDR3 is 14 amino acids long. V lost 4 bases, J lost 4 bases, and 10 bases lay in between.

The chain combines TRBV18 with TRBJ2-2; the D gene is possibly TRBD1 (5 bases). CDR1 is KGHSH and CDR2 is LQKENI in the germline V gene. This CDR3 comprises 16 residues. V was clipped by 4 bases and J by 4 bases, with 16 bases between them. In DNA, the CDR3 is TGTGCCAGCTCACACGACAGAGTGGTGGGCACCGGGGAGCTGTTTTTT. Its protein product is CASSHDRVVGTGELFF.

V and J are TRBV10-3 and TRBJ2-7, with 11 bases that match TRBD2. The germline V gene has CDR1 ENHRY and CDR2 SYGVKD. Unmatched junction bases numbered 7, after V lost 10 bases and J lost 5 bases. CDR3 length equals 13 residues. As DNA, the CDR3 is TGTGCCACCGATAGCGGGAGGGCTAACGAGCAGTACTTC. Residues: CATDSGRANEQYF.

This chain links TRBV2 with TRBJ2-3; either TRBD1 or TRBD2 may fit D (5 bases each). The CDR3 covers 14 residues. Trimming removed 7 bases from V and 2 bases from J, with 13 bases in between. Germline V gene sequence: CDR1 SNHLY, CDR2 FYNNEI. The CDR3, as DNA: TGTGCCAGCATCGAGGGGACGGTCACAGATACGCAGTATTTT. Its protein is CASIEGTVTDTQYF.

The chain joins TRBV19 to TRBJ2-1; 8 nucleotides agree with TRBD2. V shed 5 bases and J 1 base; nucleotides not matched to a gene: 7. The germline gives CDR1 LNHDA, CDR2 SQIVND (reference sequence). The CDR3 is made up of 16 amino acids. The CDR3 region has the DNA TGTGCCAGTAGTGGACGGACTAGCCCTTCCTACAATGAGCAGTTCTTC. Translation gives CASSGRTSPSYNEQFF.

V gene TRBV5-1 combines with J gene TRBJ2-2; D is ambiguous. This CDR3 region has 12 residues. Germline lookup yields CDR1 SGHRS and CDR2 YFSETQ. Trimming shortened V by 5 bases and J by 4 bases, and 6 bases separated the two germline ends. The CDR3 here is CASSRSTGELFF. The CDR3 DNA is TGCGCCAGCAGTAGGAGCACCGGGGAGCTGTTTTTT.

This chain links TRBV28 with TRBJ1-2; D ambiguous. From germline, CDR1 is MDHEN and CDR2 SYDVKM. The CDR3 covers 15 residues. V lost 4 bases and J 4 bases, leaving 16 bases between the germline ends. This CDR3 is CASSSQTNPGYGYTF. CDR3 nucleotides: TGTGCCAGCAGTTCCCAGACGAACCCGGGCTATGGCTACACCTTC.

This rearrangement joins TRBV6-5 to TRBJ2-3, with a weak D call TRBD2 (6 bases). The CDR3 loop spans 14 amino acids. Trimming cost V 2 bases and J 3 bases, with 9 bases left between them. Germline V gives CDR1 MNHEY, CDR2 SVGAGI. This chain's CDR3 is CASSYSRETDTQYF. For the CDR3, the DNA is TGTGCCAGCAGTTACAGCCGGGAGACAGATACGCAGTATTTT.

This clone was observed a single time. The V gene is TRBV6-6, the J gene TRBJ2-7; TRBD1 matches 7 bases. The V segment lost 7 bases and the J segment 4 bases; nucleotides outside the gene matches: 7. This CDR3 is built from 13 residues. CDR1 is MNHNY, CDR2 SVGAGI, per germline (reference sequence). The CDR3 nucleotides are TGTGCCAGCACCCCCGAGGGGGCGTACGAGCAGTACTTC. Translation: CASTPEGAYEQYF.

This CDR3 reads CASSPGRGPYEQYF. CDR3 in DNA: TGCGCCAGCAGCCCTGGTAGGGGCCCCTACGAGCAGTACTTC. The chain recombines TRBV5-1 with TRBJ2-7; TRBD1 might be the D (5 bases). V gave up 4 bases and J gave up 2 bases, with 13 bases separating them. There are 14 residues in the CDR3. The germline V gene encodes CDR1 SGHRS and CDR2 YFSETQ. The full variable domain, completed using reference TRBV5-1 and TRBJ2-7, is KAGVTQTPRYLIKTRGQQVTLSCSPISGHRSVSWYQQTPGQGLQFLFEYFSETQRNKGNFPGRFSGRQFSNSRSEMNVSTLELGDSALYLCASSPGRGPYEQYFGPGTRLTVT.